Each of the 9 T cell receptor beta chains below was sequenced from the same sample in a study of early T cells in non-severe SARS-CoV-2 infection. TCRdb reprocessed the 5' RACE reads via MiXCR and lists one record per CDR3 protein. The table includes about 100,000 distinct CDR3 sequences, roughly 13% detected once. Sequences were obtained from whole blood. Source of these receptors: an adult who was a healthcare worker with PCR-confirmed SARS-CoV-2 infection or an uninfected control (not recorded which).

A few counts support this clonotype. The CDR3 protein is CASSFGAESSYNEQFF. The CDR3 DNA reads TGTGCCAGCAGCTTCGGGGCAGAGAGCTCCTACAATGAGCAGTTCTTC. This chain uses TRBV7-7 with TRBJ2-1; D might be TRBD1 or TRBD2, each matching 5 bases. Trimming removed 3 bases from V and 0 bases from J, with 12 bases in between. Per the germline V gene, CDR1 is SSHAT and CDR2 is FNYEAQ (reference sequence). This CDR3 contains 16 residues.

This clonotype was recorded at least ten times. The V gene is TRBV7-9, the J gene TRBJ2-1; D ambiguous. V was clipped by 7 bases and J by 4 bases, with 5 bases between them. Germline CDR1 SEHNR, CDR2 FQNEAQ (reference sequence). The CDR3 spans 11 residues. The CDR3 bases are TGTGCCAGCATCCCGTACAATGAGCAGTTCTTC. This codes for CASIPYNEQFF.

The chain combines TRBV6-5 with TRBJ1-4; TRBD1 matches at 7 bases. This CDR3 is built from 16 residues. J was trimmed by 3 bases and V by 2 bases; bases with no gene match: 6. CDR1 and CDR2 from the germline V gene are MNHEY and SVGAGI. The CDR3 sequence: CASSYNRDRANEKLFF. Written as DNA, the CDR3 is TGTGCCAGCAGTTACAATAGGGACAGAGCTAATGAAAAACTGTTTTTT.

The chain links TRBV20-1 to TRBJ1-4; no reliable D call. CDR3 length equals 12 residues. CDR1 is DFQATT and CDR2 is SNEGSKA in the germline V gene (reference sequence). V was trimmed by 0 bases and J by 16 bases, leaving 15 bases between them. CDR3 in amino acids: CSARDTRPRAFF. In nucleotides, the CDR3 is TGCAGTGCTAGAGATACCCGCCCCCGGGCGTTTTTT.

This clonotype has at least ten counts. A read error may account for a junction end that differs from germline. Here the CDR3 DNA reads TGTGCCAGCAGTCCCTGGGGGGAGCCGTACTTC. This gives the protein CASSPWGEPYF. The chain has TRBV28 and TRBJ2-7, with D perhaps TRBD2 (6 bases). Germline lookup yields CDR1 MDHEN and CDR2 SYDVKM. This CDR3 contains 11 residues.

This clonotype was seen just once. The rearrangement links TRBV2 to TRBJ1-1; no firm D call. V was pared by 8 bases and J by 8 bases, with 12 bases between. The CDR3 contains 11 residues. Germline V gene data show CDR1 as SNHLY and CDR2 as FYNNEI. This CDR3 reads CASAKAGEAFF. CDR3 DNA sequence: TGTGCCAGCGCCAAGGCCGGGGAAGCTTTCTTT.

The J gene is TRBJ2-7, the V gene TRBV28; no clear D gene. This CDR3 region has 13 residues. With 3 bases removed from V and 2 bases from J, the gap between germline ends came to 8 bases. CDR1 is MDHEN, CDR2 SYDVKM, per germline. CDR3 nucleotide sequence: TGTGCCAGCAGTTTCCCCCCCCCCTACGAGCAGTACTTC. It yields the protein CASSFPPPYEQYF.

At least ten counts were recorded for this clonotype. The chain employs TRBV3-1 and TRBJ2-1; D is perhaps TRBD2 (6 bases). Germline V lookup: CDR1 LGHDT, CDR2 YNNKEL (reference sequence). V lost 4 bases, J lost 5 bases, and 12 bases lay in between. The CDR3 covers 14 residues. Written as DNA, the CDR3 is TGTGCCAGCAGCCCCCGGGACTTAAACAATGAGCAGTTCTTC. Translated, it gives CASSPRDLNNEQFF.

This clonotype was seen more than once but under ten times. The J gene is TRBJ2-2, the V gene TRBV11-2; 8 nucleotides align to TRBD1. J was trimmed by 3 bases and V by 5 bases; bases with no gene match: 8. Germline V gives CDR1 SGHAT, CDR2 FQNNGV. The CDR3 length is 16 residues. Here the CDR3 DNA reads TGTGCCAGCAGCCCACCTACAGGGGGATACACCGGGGAGCTGTTTTTT. Amino acids: CASSPPTGGYTGELFF.